One sample yielded the 26 T cell receptor beta chains listed below, sequenced in a study of blood T cell repertoires in COVID-19. Profiling relied on immunoSEQ multiplex PCR, and the TCRdb table lists in-frame clones only, not all of them. The table has about 190,000 clones, approximately 84% seen once. Sequencing was performed on PBMCs or T cells enriched from blood (not recorded which). These receptors all come from a woman aged 25 to 39 who had recovered from COVID-19.

This chain links TRBV15 with TRBJ2-5, with a tentative D call TRBD1 (5 bases). The CDR3 loop spans 15 amino acids. Germline CDR1 and CDR2: LNHNV and YYDKDF (reference sequence). The V end was cut by 5 bases, the J end by 7 bases, with 20 bases between. For the CDR3, the DNA is TGTGCCACCAGCCTCCGGCAGGGCACGGCGCGGACCCAGTACTTC. Protein: CATSLRQGTARTQYF.

The rearrangement joins TRBV28 to TRBJ1-5; 8 nucleotides line up with TRBD1. Trimming took 5 bases from V and 2 from J; bases not matched to a gene: 8. The germline V gene encodes CDR1 MDHEN and CDR2 SYDVKM. CDR3 length: 16 residues. The CDR3 DNA follows: TGTGCCAGCAGTAGTGACAGGGGACAGCGCAATCAGCCCCAGCATTTT. This sequence encodes CASSSDRGQRNQPQHF.

At least ten counts were recorded for this clone. The chain recombines TRBV23-1 with TRBJ2-7; 8 bases agree with TRBD1. TRBV23-1 belongs to the ORF category, with a function that is uncertain. The CDR3 has 17 residues. J gave up 1 base and V 4 bases, and 12 bases lay outside the gene matches. CDR3 nucleotides: TGCGCCAGCAGTCTTGAGTCCCGGGACAGGACGTCCTACGAGCAGTACTTC. This gives the protein CASSLESRDRTSYEQYF.

This sequence joins TRBV3-1 (or the pseudogene TRBV3-2) and TRBJ1-6; D is possibly TRBD1 (6 bases). Trimming took off 1 base at V and 8 bases at J, with 9 bases between the two ends. The germline V gene encodes CDR1 LGHDT and CDR2 YNNKEL (reference sequence). CDR3 size: 14 residues. In DNA form, the CDR3 reads TGTGCCAGCAGCCAAGGACACAGGGATTCACCCCTCCACTTT. Translation gives CASSQGHRDSPLHF.

The genes are TRBV28 and TRBJ1-5, with 7 bases aligning to TRBD1. The junction had 4 bases not matched to a gene; V was cut back by 3 bases and J by 2 bases. This CDR3 has 15 amino acids. The V gene's germline CDR1 is MDHEN and CDR2 SYDVKM. In nucleotides, the CDR3 is TGTGCCAGCAGTTTCCAGGGGGGCGGCAATCAGCCCCAGCATTTT. It specifies CASSFQGGGNQPQHF.

J is TRBJ2-3 and V is TRBV5-8; 8 bases fit TRBD2. The CDR3 has 17 residues. V shed 4 bases, J shed 6 bases, and the junction held 16 bases outside the gene matches. The germline V gene encodes CDR1 SGHTS and CDR2 YDEGEE. The CDR3 here is CASSQRTKRGWSDTQYF. The CDR3 DNA reads as TGTGCCAGCAGCCAGAGGACTAAGCGGGGGTGGTCTGATACGCAGTATTTT.

The chain is built from TRBV12-3 or TRBV12-4 and TRBJ1-4; the D is unclear. This CDR3 comprises 13 residues. Trimming pared 7 bases from V and 5 bases from J, leaving 11 bases between. The CDR3 nucleotides are TGTGCCAGCAACCGCGGGCCCAATGAAAAACTGTTTTTT. As protein: CASNRGPNEKLFF.

This clone was counted between two and nine times. The chain is built from TRBV21-1 and TRBJ2-5; TRBD2 is the table's D call and was not checked against the DNA. TRBV21-1 is a pseudogene. This CDR3 region has 21 residues. CDR3 loop: CASSKEITLGLAGIMQETQYF. CDR3 nucleotide sequence: TGTGCCAGCAGCAAAGAGATTACTTTGGGACTAGCGGGGATAATGCAGGAGACCCAGTACTTC.

The J gene is TRBJ2-7, the V gene TRBV9; the match to TRBD2 covers 12 bases. The trim removed 1 base at V and 5 bases at J, leaving 7 bases unmatched. The CDR3 loop spans 16 amino acids. In germline, CDR1 is SGDLS, CDR2 YYNGEE. The CDR3 loop reads CASSVFWTSGINEQYF. The CDR3 DNA follows: TGTGCCAGCAGCGTATTTTGGACTAGCGGGATAAACGAGCAGTACTTC.

This clone was found once. This rearrangement joins TRBV7-9 to TRBJ2-3, with 10 positions matching TRBD2. The CDR3 runs 19 residues. The ends lost 5 bases at V and 0 bases at J; junction bases unmatched: 14. CDR1 and CDR2 from the germline V gene are SEHNR and FQNEAQ (reference sequence). CDR3: CASSHPLAGGRTSTDTQYF. The CDR3, as DNA: TGTGCCAGCAGCCACCCCTTAGCGGGAGGTCGCACTAGCACAGATACGCAGTATTTT.

About this clone itself: The sample contains more than one DNA sequence encoding this CDR3. The V call is TRBV19, the J call TRBJ1-5; D is unresolved. V dropped 1 base and J dropped 0 bases, with 7 bases sitting between them. The germline V gene has CDR1 LNHDA and CDR2 SQIVND (reference sequence). This CDR3 contains 15 residues. The chain's CDR3 is CASSIGQNSNQPQHF. CDR3 nucleotide sequence: TGTGCCAGTAGTATAGGGCAGAATAGCAATCAGCCCCAGCATTTT.

The V call is TRBV27, the J call TRBJ2-3; maybe TRBD2 (6 bases). V lost 8 bases and J 2 bases, leaving 26 bases between the germline ends. The CDR3 has 18 amino acids. CDR1 and CDR2 (germline): MNHEY, SMNVEV (reference sequence). The CDR3 DNA is TGTGCCAGCGGTCCAGTGTTTCTGGCGGGGAGGAACACAGATACGCAGTATTTT. Protein sequence: CASGPVFLAGRNTDTQYF.

As to this clone: The sample has other DNA sequences that encode this CDR3 too. The rearrangement uses TRBV19 and TRBJ1-2, with D uncertain. The CDR3 is made up of 11 amino acids. Trimming took off 5 bases at V and 3 bases at J, with 4 bases between the two ends. The germline CDR1 and CDR2 sequences are LNHDA and SQIVND (reference sequence). The CDR3: CASSSYYGYTF. The CDR3 nucleotides read TGTGCCAGTAGTTCGTACTATGGCTACACCTTC.

The genes are TRBV15 and TRBJ1-6; 8 nucleotides agree with TRBD1. Per germline, CDR1 LNHNV and CDR2 YYDKDF (reference sequence). The CDR3 covers 14 residues. J lost 10 bases, V lost 3 bases, and 5 bases had no gene match. CDR3 region: CATSRDRDGSPLHF. In DNA form, the CDR3 reads TGTGCCACCAGCAGGGACAGGGATGGGTCACCCCTCCACTTT.

J is TRBJ1-2 and V is TRBV11-2; D is ambiguous. V lost 1 base and J lost 6, with 18 bases in between. CDR3 length equals 16 residues. Germline CDR1 SGHAT, CDR2 FQNNGV. CDR3: CASSLGVLEEPHGYTF. The CDR3 nucleotides are TGTGCCAGCAGCTTAGGGGTCTTGGAGGAGCCACATGGCTACACCTTC.

This chain joins TRBV14 and TRBJ2-3, with 7 bases aligning to TRBD2. Germline CDR1 is SGHDN and CDR2 is FVKESK. The CDR3 contains 16 residues. The V gene end was trimmed by 4 bases and the J gene end by 3 bases; junction bases not matched to a gene: 10. CDR3 sequence: CASSPLGGRGTDTQYF. The DNA for the CDR3 is TGTGCCAGCAGCCCGTTGGGAGGGCGGGGAACAGATACGCAGTATTTT.

V and J are TRBV6-1 and TRBJ1-5, with 10 bases matching TRBD1. Per the germline V gene, CDR1 is MNHNS and CDR2 is SASEGT. The CDR3 runs 15 residues. The junction had 2 bases not matched to a gene; V was cut back by 1 base and J by 5 bases. The CDR3: CASSEEGQGHQPQHF. The CDR3 region has the DNA TGTGCCAGCAGTGAAGAGGGACAGGGGCATCAGCCCCAGCATTTT.

The chain has TRBV28 and TRBJ1-4; possibly TRBD1 for D (6 bases). CDR3 size: 15 residues. Germline V gene sequence: CDR1 MDHEN, CDR2 SYDVKM. Trimming cost V 5 bases and J 7 bases, with 17 bases left between them. The CDR3 protein is CASSKTGQLREKLFF. The CDR3 nucleotides are TGTGCCAGCAGTAAAACAGGGCAGCTCCGTGAAAAACTGTTTTTT.

This clone was seen just once. The chain employs TRBV6-5 and TRBJ2-1; D gene unclear. V lost 7 bases and J 0 bases, leaving 7 bases between the germline ends. The V gene's germline CDR1 is MNHEY and CDR2 SVGAGI. The CDR3 consists of 13 residues. CDR3 sequence reads: CASTETSYNEQFF. CDR3 coding DNA: TGTGCCAGCACGGAGACCTCCTACAATGAGCAGTTCTTC.

The V gene is TRBV4-1, the J gene TRBJ2-3; 8 bases fit TRBD2. In germline, CDR1 is MGHRA, CDR2 YSYEKL. After removal of 1 base from V and 2 bases from J, the junction contained 5 bases not matched to a gene. CDR3 length equals 16 residues. The CDR3 DNA reads TGCGCCAGCAGCCAAGTATTAGCGGGGTCCACAGATACGCAGTATTTT. This codes for CASSQVLAGSTDTQYF.

The chain has TRBV28 and TRBJ1-5, with D unclear. Trimming pared 8 bases from V and 2 bases from J, leaving 19 bases between. CDR1 is MDHEN, CDR2 SYDVKM, per germline. This CDR3 region has 16 residues. In DNA form, the CDR3 reads TGTGCCAGCCCTAAGGGAGCAGGAAAAGGCAATCAGCCCCAGCATTTT. It is translated as CASPKGAGKGNQPQHF. The variable domain in full, with the rest retrieved from reference TRBV28 and TRBJ1-5, is DVKVTQSSRYLVKRTGEKVFLECVQDMDHENMFWYRQDPGLGLRLIYFSYDVKMKEKGDIPEGYSVSREKKERFSLILESASTNQTSMYLCASPKGAGKGNQPQHFGDGTRLSIL.

This clone was counted only a few times. This rearrangement joins TRBV9 to TRBJ1-2; D is unclear. The CDR3 loop spans 12 amino acids. Germline assignment: CDR1 SGDLS and CDR2 YYNGEE. Trimming pared 3 bases from V and 4 bases from J, leaving 7 bases between. CDR3 DNA: TGTGCCAGCAGCGCAGGCTCCTATGGCTACACCTTC. This translates into CASSAGSYGYTF. Looking up the rest from reference TRBV9 and TRBJ1-2 gives the full variable domain: DSGVTQTPKHLITATGQRVTLRCSPRSGDLSVYWYQQSLDQGLQFLIQYYNGEERAKGNILERFSAQQFPDLHSELNLSSLELGDSALYFCASSAGSYGYTFGSGTRLTVV.

V and J are TRBV28 and TRBJ1-1; the match to TRBD1 covers 10 bases. After removal of 6 bases from V and 5 bases from J, the junction contained 9 bases not matched to a gene. Looked up from germline, CDR1 is MDHEN and CDR2 is SYDVKM. The CDR3 covers 15 residues. The CDR3 nucleotides read TGTGCCAGCAGCCCCACGGACAGGGGGGTAACTGAAGCTTTCTTT. Translating gives CASSPTDRGVTEAFF.

The V gene is TRBV5-1, the J gene TRBJ2-7, with D perhaps TRBD1 (5 bases). The CDR3 extends over 13 amino acids. V shed 2 bases and J shed 5 bases, with 11 bases lying between them. Germline CDR1 is SGHRS and CDR2 is YFSETQ. The CDR3, as DNA: TGCGCCAGCAGCTTCTCTTTGGGGCACGAGCAGTACTTC. This codes for CASSFSLGHEQYF.

This clone was counted a single time. The gene calls are TRBV11-2 and TRBJ1-3; D not certain. V was cut by 1 base and J by 4 bases, with 11 bases left in between. Germline values: CDR1 SGHAT, CDR2 FQNNGV. The CDR3 is made up of 15 amino acids. CDR3: CASSLGPQSGNTIYF. The CDR3 DNA sequence: TGTGCCAGCAGCTTAGGCCCTCAGTCAGGAAACACCATATATTTT. The full variable domain, its missing parts supplied by reference TRBV11-2 and TRBJ1-3, is EAGVAQSPRYKIIEKRQSVAFWCNPISGHATLYWYQQILGQGPKLLIQFQNNGVVDDSQLPKDRFSAERLKGVDSTLKIQPAKLEDSAVYLCASSLGPQSGNTIYFGEGSWLTVV.

This clone came up a few times. The V call is TRBV11-2, the J call TRBJ2-2; a possible D gene is TRBD2 (5 bases). From germline, CDR1 is SGHAT and CDR2 FQNNGV. The CDR3 runs to 13 residues. Deletions cut 1 base from V and 6 bases from J, with 6 bases between. CDR3 region: CASSLGESGELFF. The CDR3 region has the DNA TGTGCCAGCAGCTTAGGGGAGTCCGGGGAGCTGTTTTTT.